The entry below describes one T cell receptor beta chain. The antigen is not known. The data were obtained in a study of graft-versus-host responses after intestinal transplantation. Study summary: Multivisceral, liver-intestinal, or isolated intestinal transplants were performed in recipients. Recipients across the board were started on anti-thymocyte globulin induction, then kept on tacrolimus and steroids for approximately three years.

Sequenced by immunoSEQ multiplex PCR; TCRdb stores in-frame clones only, minus some. Seen here are over 90,000 clones, about 91% observed once, and the top ten hold 0.4% to 0.5%. The material sequenced was unstimulated CD8+ T cells sorted from spleen or lymph node cells, taken before intestinal transplant. The origin of this receptor is a human donor who received an intestinal transplant.

The DNA for the CDR3 is TGTGCCAGCAGCTCCACTATCACAGATACGCAGTATTTT. Its translation: CASSSTITDTQYF. The chain is built from TRBV13 and TRBJ2-3; D unresolved. Trimming took 4 bases from V and 2 from J, leaving 7 bases between them. The CDR3 totals 13 residues. CDR1 and CDR2 (germline): PRHDT, FYEKMQ (reference sequence).